The source of this T cell receptor beta chain is a study of cytomegalovirus exposure and HLA in healthy donors. Among the roughly 120 subjects of the validation cohort, separate from the roughly 730-subject first cohort, were the donors. The method was immunoSEQ multiplex PCR; TCRdb's version includes in-frame clones alone and lacks a portion of them. The table has almost 200,000 clones, about 81% seen once; the top ten hold 1.2%. V lost 0 bases and J lost 3; bases outside the gene matches: 2. CDR3 size: 15 residues. Germline CDR1 reads SGHRS; CDR2 reads YFSETQ. General study findings and limits: CMV antigen specificity of a few CMV-associated chains was confirmed in vitro. According to a later analysis, TCR clusters from the first cohort tended to co-occur in the 120 or so validation repertoires.

Remarks on this clone: Its antigen remains unknown.

The receptor was derived from a woman younger than 45 in good health and CMV-seronegative. Sequencing input: PBMCs. V gene TRBV5-1 combines with J gene TRBJ2-1, with 8 bases that match TRBD1. The CDR3 nucleotides are TGCGCCAGCAGCTTGGGACAGGGGCGCTACAATGAGCAGTTCTTC. It encodes CASSLGQGRYNEQFF. The full variable domain, completed using reference TRBV5-1 and TRBJ2-1, is KAGVTQTPRYLIKTRGQQVTLSCSPISGHRSVSWYQQTPGQGLQFLFEYFSETQRNKGNFPGRFSGRQFSNSRSEMNVSTLELGDSALYLCASSLGQGRYNEQFFGPGTRLTVL.